Shown below are 21 T cell receptor beta chains from a single sample sequenced in a study of OX40 agonist ivuxolimab in advanced cancers. Method: immunoSEQ multiplex PCR; TCRdb's copy keeps in-frame clones and lacks some. The table includes 45,000 to 55,000 clones, about 88% detected once. The sample in question was CD4+ or CD8+ T cells sorted from blood, obtained in a trial of the OX40 agonist ivuxolimab. The receptors stem from an adult with an advanced solid tumor such as melanoma, head and neck, liver or kidney cancer.

The rearrangement uses TRBV30 and TRBJ2-3, with D perhaps being TRBD1 or TRBD2 (5 bases each). Trimming pared 3 bases from V and 1 base from J, leaving 11 bases between. The germline V gene has CDR1 GTSNPN and CDR2 SVGIG (reference sequence). The CDR3 runs to 14 residues. CDR3 coding DNA: TGTGCCTGGAGCGGTTCGGGGCGCACAGATACGCAGTATTTT. Amino acids: CAWSGSGRTDTQYF. Full variable domain (outside the CDR3, taken from reference TRBV30 and TRBJ2-3): SQTIHQWPATLVQPVGSPLSLECTVEGTSNPNLYWYRQAAGRGLQLLFYSVGIGQISSEVPQNLSASRPQDRQFILSSKKLLLSDSGFYLCAWSGSGRTDTQYFGPGTRLTVL.

The table lists this clone with a few counts. The chain is built from TRBV6-1 and TRBJ1-5, with 11 bases fitting TRBD1. Germline V lookup: CDR1 MNHNS, CDR2 SASEGT. The CDR3 is made up of 13 amino acids. V trimming: 8 bases; J trimming: 6 bases; junction bases outside the gene matches: 3. CDR3 sequence: CASQDRGLQPQHF. CDR3 DNA sequence: TGTGCCAGCCAGGACAGGGGGCTTCAGCCCCAGCATTTT.

The rearrangement uses TRBV6-6 and TRBJ1-4; tentatively, D is TRBD1 (5 bases). Germline CDR1 reads MNHNY; CDR2 reads SVGAGI (reference sequence). CDR3 length equals 14 residues. Trimming cost V 2 bases and J 8 bases, with 12 bases left between them. This CDR3 reads CASSYGPGEEKLFF. Written as DNA, the CDR3 is TGTGCCAGCAGTTACGGCCCGGGGGAGGAAAAACTGTTTTTT.

The V and J genes are TRBV7-3 and TRBJ2-5; 9 bases align to TRBD2. The J segment lost 7 bases and the V segment lost 2 bases, leaving 8 bases of the junction unmatched. Per the germline V gene, CDR1 is SGHTA and CDR2 is FQGTGA. The CDR3 totals 15 residues. CDR3 residues: CASSLEGLAGATQYF. DNA for the CDR3: TGTGCCAGCAGCTTAGAGGGATTAGCGGGGGCGACCCAGTACTTC.

CDR3 sequence (DNA): TGTGCCAGCAGGGTGCGGCAGGGGCTCTACGAGCAGTACTTC. Its protein product is CASRVRQGLYEQYF. This chain links TRBV2 with TRBJ2-7, with D perhaps TRBD1 (6 bases). Germline V gives CDR1 SNHLY, CDR2 FYNNEI. There are 14 residues in the CDR3. The V end was cut by 6 bases, the J end by 3 bases, with 15 bases between.

This clone was observed a single time. This rearrangement joins TRBV7-3 to TRBJ2-3; TRBD2 aligns across 8 bases. Germline CDR1 is SGHTA and CDR2 is FQGTGA. J lost 0 bases, V lost 3 bases, and 2 bases had no gene match. The CDR3 extends over 15 amino acids. The CDR3 DNA follows: TGTGCCAGCAGCTTCAGCGGGGGAAGCACAGATACGCAGTATTTT. Translation: CASSFSGGSTDTQYF.

The chain links TRBV27 to TRBJ2-3; TRBD2 is a possible D gene (5 bases). Germline V lookup: CDR1 MNHEY, CDR2 SMNVEV (reference sequence). Trimming shortened V by 2 bases and J by 3 bases, and 12 bases separated the two germline ends. The CDR3 contains 15 residues. CDR3 loop: CASSLNLALTDTQYF. CDR3 coding DNA: TGTGCCAGCAGTTTAAACCTAGCCCTAACAGATACGCAGTATTTT.

V gene TRBV4-1 combines with J gene TRBJ2-2, with 11 bases matching TRBD1. Germline V lookup: CDR1 MGHRA, CDR2 YSYEKL. Losses at the gene ends were 4 bases for V and 4 bases for J; bases not matched to a gene: 8. The CDR3 runs 17 residues. The CDR3 loop is CASSLGQGARGTGELFF. CDR3 coding DNA: TGCGCCAGCAGCCTAGGACAGGGGGCAAGAGGCACCGGGGAGCTGTTTTTT.

The CDR3 DNA follows: TGCGCCAGCAGCCAGATAGCGGGAGCGGTTGAGCAGTTCTTC. It is translated as CASSQIAGAVEQFF. This chain uses TRBV4-3 with TRBJ2-1; 9 positions agree with TRBD2. The germline V gene encodes CDR1 LGHNA and CDR2 YSLEER. The CDR3 is made up of 14 amino acids. Losses at the gene ends were 3 bases for V and 9 bases for J; bases not matched to a gene: 6.

The V and J genes are TRBV9 and TRBJ2-3; D unclear. V lost 1 base to trimming and J lost 2 bases, with 11 bases between them. The germline V gene encodes CDR1 SGDLS and CDR2 YYNGEE. The CDR3 length is 15 residues. CDR3 nucleotides: TGTGCCAGCAGCGTACAAGCCACCTACACAGATACGCAGTATTTT. This sequence encodes CASSVQATYTDTQYF.

The rearrangement uses TRBV6-6 and TRBJ1-2, with 8 bases aligning to TRBD1. V lost 5 bases, J lost 1 base, and 3 bases stayed unmatched. This CDR3 comprises 14 residues. Germline V gene sequence: CDR1 MNHNY, CDR2 SVGAGI (reference sequence). The CDR3 sequence is CASSRTGINYGYTF. The CDR3 region has the DNA TGTGCCAGCAGTCGGACAGGGATTAACTATGGCTACACCTTC.

The chain is built from TRBV5-4 and TRBJ2-3; a weak D match, TRBD1 (6 bases). The V end lost 4 bases, the J end lost 2 bases, and 14 bases lay between the germline ends. CDR3 length equals 15 residues. Germline V gives CDR1 SGHNT, CDR2 YYREEE (reference sequence). CDR3 nucleotides: TGTGCCAGCAGCCAAGCACAGGGAGACACAGATACGCAGTATTTT. Its protein is CASSQAQGDTDTQYF. Complete variable domain (other parts from reference TRBV5-4 and TRBJ2-3): ETGVTQSPTHLIKTRGQQVTLRCSSQSGHNTVSWYQQALGQGPQFIFQYYREEENGRGNFPPRFSGLQFPNYSSELNVNALELDDSALYLCASSQAQGDTDTQYFGPGTRLTVL.

The gene calls are TRBV6-1 and TRBJ2-4; 14 nucleotides align to TRBD2. The ends lost 4 bases at V and 3 bases at J; junction bases unmatched: 11. Germline V gene lookup returns CDR1 MNHNS and CDR2 SASEGT. The CDR3 is 19 amino acids. The CDR3 loop reads CASSGRWGTSGSGKNIQYF. The CDR3 DNA sequence: TGTGCCAGCAGTGGGCGGTGGGGGACTAGCGGGAGTGGCAAAAACATTCAGTACTTC.

The CDR3 here is CASSSALLTASSYEQYF. CDR3 coding DNA: TGTGCCAGCAGTTCGGCGTTGCTTACCGCTAGCTCCTACGAGCAGTACTTC. This chain links TRBV27 with TRBJ2-7; D remains unclear. CDR1 is MNHEY, CDR2 SMNVEV, per germline (reference sequence). V dropped 4 bases and J dropped 0 bases, with 19 bases sitting between them. This CDR3 has 17 amino acids.

In regard to this clone: The junction departs from germline at one end; a sequencing error may be responsible. The gene calls are TRBV7-7 and TRBJ2-3; D may correspond to TRBD1 or TRBD2 (6 bases each). The CDR3 is 13 amino acids. Germline V CDR1 and CDR2: SSHAT, FNYEAQ (reference sequence). CDR3 loop: CASSLGGTDTQYF. In DNA, the CDR3 is TGTGCTAGCAGCTTAGGGGGGACAGATACGCAGTATTTT.

In its sample, this clone was seen once. V is TRBV30 and J is TRBJ2-3; D remains unclear. Trimming left V 5 bases short and J 0 bases short, with 9 bases between. The CDR3 spans 13 residues. CDR1 is GTSNPN, CDR2 SVGIG, per germline (reference sequence). The CDR3 loop is CAWARFSTDTQYF. CDR3 coding DNA: TGTGCCTGGGCGAGGTTTAGCACAGATACGCAGTATTTT.

This clone was seen a handful of times. The chain couples TRBV7-2 to TRBJ2-4; D may be TRBD2 (5 bases). Trimming cost V 1 base and J 5 bases, with 9 bases left between them. Germline CDR1 SGHTA, CDR2 FQGNSA. The CDR3 totals 14 residues. The CDR3 DNA reads TGTGCCAGCAGCTTAGGAGGGTCCCAAAACATTCAGTACTTC. Its translation: CASSLGGSQNIQYF. Together with reference TRBV7-2 and TRBJ2-4, the CDR3 gives the full variable domain: GAGVSQSPSNKVTEKGKDVELRCDPISGHTALYWYRQSLGQGLEFLIYFQGNSAPDKSGLPSDRFSAERTGGSVSTLTIQRTQQEDSAVYLCASSLGGSQNIQYFGAGTRLSVL.

A remark on this clone: A junction boundary mismatches the germline segment, possibly from a read error. J is TRBJ2-7 and V is TRBV15; TRBD1 matches at 8 bases. The CDR3 is 13 residues long. CDR1 is LNHNV, CDR2 YYDKDF, per germline (reference sequence). The CDR3 sequence is CVTSLTGAGEQYF. The CDR3 nucleotides read TGTGTCACCAGCTTGACAGGGGCGGGAGAGCAGTACTTC.

V and J are TRBV19 and TRBJ1-3; possible D gene TRBD1, 6 bases. The V gene lost 5 bases and the J gene lost 0 bases, with 14 bases spanning the gap. Per the germline V gene, CDR1 is LNHDA and CDR2 is SQIVND (reference sequence). The CDR3 has 16 amino acids. The DNA for the CDR3 is TGTGCCAGTAGTCCGAGGGTGGGGGCCTCTGGAAACACCATATATTTT. Translating it yields CASSPRVGASGNTIYF.

The chain couples TRBV7-9 to TRBJ1-4, with D unresolved. CDR3 length: 17 residues. Trimming cost V 1 base and J 0 bases, with 12 bases left between them. CDR1 is SEHNR, CDR2 FQNEAQ, per germline (reference sequence). The CDR3 DNA follows: TGTGCCAGCAGCTTAGGGGTTACCGAGTCAACTAATGAAAAACTGTTTTTT. It specifies CASSLGVTESTNEKLFF.

The V and J genes are TRBV6-6 and TRBJ2-3; 10 nucleotides agree with TRBD2. This CDR3 contains 15 residues. Germline assignment: CDR1 MNHNY and CDR2 SVGAGI (reference sequence). V lost 8 bases, J lost 4 bases, and 9 bases stayed unmatched. The CDR3 protein is CASESSGGAADTQYF. CDR3 DNA sequence: TGTGCCAGCGAAAGCAGCGGGGGGGCAGCAGATACGCAGTATTTT.